This TCR beta chain was retrieved from a study of T cell repertoires in cytomegalovirus infection. Study-level information: The public TCR beta signatures pointed to both CMV infection and matching HLA type.

TCRdb re-called the reads with MiXCR, one entry per CDR3 protein. The sample contains 210,000 or so distinct CDR3 sequences, 6.5% of which appear only once. General observations from the study: Clonotypes of TCR beta that were HLA-C-restricted and CMV-specific dominated the ex vivo response. Identification of carriers of CMV plus the relevant HLA was achieved through cumulative public TCR beta family frequency.

This clonotype was seen at least ten times. The antigen remains unidentified. V was clipped by 0 bases and J by 3 bases, with 10 bases between them. In germline, CDR1 is SGHDT, CDR2 YYEEEE. This CDR3 has 15 amino acids. The chain recombines TRBV5-6 with TRBJ2-1; D is unclear. The receptor comes from a human donor in good health (CMV status not recorded). Some clones in this sample may be carry-over from other donors' samples. Sample: PBMCs. CDR3 bases: TGTGCCAGCAGCTTGGGGCCGGATCTCTACAATGAGCAGTTCTTC. Residues: CASSLGPDLYNEQFF.